These T cell receptor beta chains were read from a single sample in a study of blood T cell repertoires in COVID-19. This table comes from immunoSEQ multiplex PCR, and its TCRdb copy is limited to in-frame clones, with some not included. The profile shows approximately 350,000 clones, roughly 90% of them singletons. Sequencing was performed on peripheral blood. The origin of the receptors is a man between 35 and 55 years old with acute or convalescent COVID-19. The CDR3 runs from the conserved cysteine through the conserved F or W. The D gene is left open where the match is weak. Not every row has a clone size; where given, it reads once, few, many or a size class.

>TRBJ1-6|TRBV3-1/TRBV3-2|.|.
CASSQDLGIAQGPLHF
TGTGCCAGCAGCCAAGATCTAGGGATAGCTCAGGGACCCCTCCACTTT
>TRBJ2-1|TRBV4-3|TRBD1|.
CASSPRDRESDEQFF
TGCGCCAGCAGCCCCCGGGACAGGGAATCCGATGAGCAGTTCTTC
>TRBJ1-2|TRBV4-1|TRBD1|.
CASSQRTGGGYGYTF
TGCGCCAGCAGCCAGAGGACAGGGGGAGGATATGGCTACACCTTC
>TRBJ2-7|TRBV5-6|.|.
CASSLAGGEQYF
TGTGCCAGCAGCTTGGCAGGAGGCGAGCAGTACTTC
>TRBJ1-4|TRBV27|.|.
CASSFLPRGGKLFF
TGTGCCAGCAGTTTTCTTCCTAGGGGGGGGAAACTGTTTTTT
>TRBJ2-3|TRBV28|.|.
CASSLADYGPQYF
TGTGCCAGCAGTTTAGCGGACTACGGTCCGCAGTATTTT
>TRBJ2-7|TRBV2|TRBD2|.
CASRAGRGGIYEQYF
TGTGCCAGCAGAGCCGGGAGGGGGGGGATATACGAGCAGTACTTC
>TRBJ2-3|TRBV5-1|.|.
CACAPGLDDTQYF
TGCGCCTGCGCTCCGGGACTGGACGATACGCAGTATTTT
>TRBJ2-5|TRBV3-1/TRBV3-2|.|.
CASSQGRVKETQYF
TGTGCCAGCAGCCAAGGCAGGGTTAAAGAGACCCAGTACTTC
>TRBJ2-3|TRBV7-6|.|.
CASSLARTGSSTDTQYF
TGTGCCAGCAGCTTAGCGCGAACAGGGTCTAGCACAGATACGCAGTATTTT
>TRBJ2-7|TRBV7-9|.|once
CASSLEQGSLPEQYF
TGTGCCAGCAGCTTGGAGCAAGGGAGCCTTCCCGAGCAGTACTTC
>TRBJ2-1|TRBV19|TRBD1|.
CASSTTGVNEQFF
TGTGCCAGTAGTACGACAGGGGTAAATGAGCAGTTCTTC
>TRBJ2-3|TRBV5-4|.|few
CASSRSGATDTQYF
TGTGCCAGCAGCCGCTCAGGGGCCACAGATACGCAGTATTTT
>TRBJ2-7|TRBV9|TRBD2|.
CASSVDGGRAYEQYF
TGTGCCAGCAGCGTAGACGGCGGGAGGGCCTACGAGCAGTACTTC
>TRBJ2-3|TRBV19|TRBD2|once
CASSFNPLAGENTDTQYF
TGTGCCAGTAGCTTTAACCCACTAGCGGGGGAGAACACAGATACGCAGTATTTT
>TRBJ1-6|TRBV7-2|.|.
CASSLESSYNSPLHF
TGTGCCAGCAGCTTAGAGAGCTCCTATAATTCACCCCTCCACTTT
>TRBJ1-2|TRBV3-1/TRBV3-2|.|.
CASSQDSQGYGYTF
TGTGCCAGCAGCCAAGATAGTCAGGGTTATGGCTACACCTTC
>TRBJ2-2|TRBV27|.|.
CASSRQGNTGELFF
TGTGCCAGCAGTCGCCAGGGGAACACCGGGGAGCTGTTTTTT
>TRBJ2-3|TRBV3-1/TRBV3-2|.|.
CASSQTVEDSDTQYF
TGTGCCAGCAGCCAAACCGTTGAAGACTCCGATACGCAGTATTTT
>TRBJ1-1|TRBV6-6|TRBD1|once
CASSYGQGFEAFF
TGTGCCAGCAGTTACGGACAGGGTTTTGAAGCTTTCTTT
>TRBJ2-3|TRBV3-1/TRBV3-2|TRBD2|.
CASSRLAGGHTDTQYF
TGTGCCAGCAGCCGGCTAGCGGGAGGCCACACAGATACGCAGTATTTT
>TRBJ2-6|TRBV28|TRBD1|.
CASSLADRGKVGANVLTF
TGTGCCAGCAGTTTAGCTGACAGGGGTAAAGTTGGGGCCAACGTCCTGACTTTC